The T cell receptor beta chain described here comes from a study of shared clonotypes between healthy human individuals. Turning to the study itself: Each donor's CD4 naive and CD4 memory cells filled three plates apiece, CD8 naive two, and CD8 memory one. Study-wide findings and caveats: Several donors held about 5.1% of naive CD4 clonotypes in common. Even with large depth, rarefaction showed that sorted-subset sequencing was incomplete.

As defined, naive CD8 cells were CD45RO-negative and positively selected for CCR7, with terminally differentiated effector memory CD45RA+ cells excluded. Points on this clone: Its antigen remains unknown.

Trimming cost V 3 bases and J 0 bases, with 10 bases left between them. CDR3 length equals 15 residues. The germline CDR1 and CDR2 sequences are SGDLS and YYNGEE. Assay: immunoSEQ multiplex PCR; the TCRdb copy retains only in-frame clones and omits some. The sample contains some 2,000,000 clones, 85% to 95% of which appear only once. V and J are TRBV9 and TRBJ1-3; D might be TRBD1 (5 bases). This clonotype originated in a man younger than 35 in good health. The source material was naive CD8+ T cells sorted from blood. CDR3 sequence: CASSGGTDSGNTIYF. The DNA for the CDR3 is TGTGCCAGCAGCGGCGGGACTGACTCTGGAAACACCATATATTTT. The full variable domain, completed using reference TRBV9 and TRBJ1-3, is DSGVTQTPKHLITATGQRVTLRCSPRSGDLSVYWYQQSLDQGLQFLIQYYNGEERAKGNILERFSAQQFPDLHSELNLSSLELGDSALYFCASSGGTDSGNTIYFGEGSWLTVV.